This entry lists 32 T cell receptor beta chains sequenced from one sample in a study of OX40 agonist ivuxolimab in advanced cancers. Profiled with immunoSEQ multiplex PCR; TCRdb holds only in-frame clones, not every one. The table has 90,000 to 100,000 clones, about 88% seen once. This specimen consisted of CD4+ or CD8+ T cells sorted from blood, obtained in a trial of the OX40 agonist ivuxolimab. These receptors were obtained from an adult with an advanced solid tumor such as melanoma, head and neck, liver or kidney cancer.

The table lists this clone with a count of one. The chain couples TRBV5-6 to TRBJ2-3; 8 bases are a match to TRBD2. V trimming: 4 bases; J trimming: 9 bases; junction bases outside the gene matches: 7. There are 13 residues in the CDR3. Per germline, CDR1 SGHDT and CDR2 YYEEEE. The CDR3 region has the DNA TGTGCCAGCAGCAGCGGGGGACTCAACACGCAGTATTTT. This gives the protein CASSSGGLNTQYF.

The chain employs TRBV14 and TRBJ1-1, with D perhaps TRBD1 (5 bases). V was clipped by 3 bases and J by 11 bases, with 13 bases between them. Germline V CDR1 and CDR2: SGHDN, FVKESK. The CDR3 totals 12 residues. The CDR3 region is CASSHSPWDAFF. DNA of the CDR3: TGTGCCAGCAGCCACTCCCCCTGGGACGCTTTCTTT.

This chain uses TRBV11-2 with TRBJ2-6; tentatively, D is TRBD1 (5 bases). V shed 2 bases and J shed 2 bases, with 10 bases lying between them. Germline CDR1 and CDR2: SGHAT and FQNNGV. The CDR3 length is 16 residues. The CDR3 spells CASSLLQGPGANVLTF. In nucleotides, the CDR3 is TGTGCCAGCAGCTTACTTCAGGGCCCTGGGGCCAACGTCCTGACTTTC.

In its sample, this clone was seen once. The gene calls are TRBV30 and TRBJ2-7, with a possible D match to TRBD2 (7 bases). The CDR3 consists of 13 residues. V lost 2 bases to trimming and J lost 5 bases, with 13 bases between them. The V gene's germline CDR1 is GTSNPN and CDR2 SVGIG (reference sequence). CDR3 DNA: TGTGCCTGGAGTTTTAAAGGGGGGGACGAGCAGTACTTC. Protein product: CAWSFKGGDEQYF.

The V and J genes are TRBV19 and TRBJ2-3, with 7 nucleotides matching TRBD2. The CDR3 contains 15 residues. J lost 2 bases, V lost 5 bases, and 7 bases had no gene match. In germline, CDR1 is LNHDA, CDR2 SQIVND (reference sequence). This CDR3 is CASSSRREFTDTQYF. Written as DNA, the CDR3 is TGTGCCAGTAGTTCTCGGCGGGAGTTCACAGATACGCAGTATTTT.

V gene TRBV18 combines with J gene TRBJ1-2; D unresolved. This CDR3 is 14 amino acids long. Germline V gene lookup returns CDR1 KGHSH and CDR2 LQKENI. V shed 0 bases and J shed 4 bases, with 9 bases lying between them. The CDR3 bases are TGTGCCAGCTCACCACCGGCGGACGCCTATGGCTACACCTTC. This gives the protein CASSPPADAYGYTF.

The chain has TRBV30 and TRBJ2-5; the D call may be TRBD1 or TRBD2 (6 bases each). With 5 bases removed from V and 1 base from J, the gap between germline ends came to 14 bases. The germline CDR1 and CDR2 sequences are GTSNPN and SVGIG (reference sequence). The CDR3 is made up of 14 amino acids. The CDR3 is CAWGGGAPQETQYF. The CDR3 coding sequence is TGTGCCTGGGGGGGCGGGGCCCCCCAAGAGACCCAGTACTTC.

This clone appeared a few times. CDR3 residues: CASSPQGAKYDEQYF. In DNA form, the CDR3 reads TGTGCCAGCAGCCCACAGGGGGCGAAATACGACGAGCAGTACTTC. The rearrangement links TRBV11-3 to TRBJ2-7; TRBD1 agrees at 9 bases. The germline CDR1 and CDR2 sequences are SGHNT and YENEEA. The V and J ends lost 5 bases and 5 bases, in that order; junction bases with no gene match: 10. This CDR3 is 15 amino acids long.

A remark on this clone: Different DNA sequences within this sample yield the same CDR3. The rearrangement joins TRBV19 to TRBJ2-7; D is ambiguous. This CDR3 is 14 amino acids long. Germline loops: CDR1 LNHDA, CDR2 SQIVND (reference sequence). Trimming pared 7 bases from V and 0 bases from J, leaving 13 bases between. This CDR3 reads CASKVAVSSYEQYF. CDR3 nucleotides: TGTGCCAGTAAGGTGGCTGTTAGCTCCTACGAGCAGTACTTC.

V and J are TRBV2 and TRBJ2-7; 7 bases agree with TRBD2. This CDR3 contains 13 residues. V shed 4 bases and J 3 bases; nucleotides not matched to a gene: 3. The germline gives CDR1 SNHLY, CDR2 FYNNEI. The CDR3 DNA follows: TGTGCCAGCAGTGTGAAGCGGGGCTACGAGCAGTACTTC. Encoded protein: CASSVKRGYEQYF.

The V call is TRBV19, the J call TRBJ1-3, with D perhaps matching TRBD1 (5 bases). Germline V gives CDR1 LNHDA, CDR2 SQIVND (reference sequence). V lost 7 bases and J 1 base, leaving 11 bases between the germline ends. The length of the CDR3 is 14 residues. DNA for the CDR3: TGTGCCAGTATGGAGGGGACTTCTGGAAACACCATATATTTT. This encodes CASMEGTSGNTIYF.

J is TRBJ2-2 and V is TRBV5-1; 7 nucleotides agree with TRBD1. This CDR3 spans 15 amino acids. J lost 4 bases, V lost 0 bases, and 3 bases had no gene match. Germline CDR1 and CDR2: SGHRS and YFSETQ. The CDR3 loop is CASSLVGQSTGELFF. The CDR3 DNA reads TGCGCCAGCAGCTTGGTGGGACAGAGCACCGGGGAGCTGTTTTTT.

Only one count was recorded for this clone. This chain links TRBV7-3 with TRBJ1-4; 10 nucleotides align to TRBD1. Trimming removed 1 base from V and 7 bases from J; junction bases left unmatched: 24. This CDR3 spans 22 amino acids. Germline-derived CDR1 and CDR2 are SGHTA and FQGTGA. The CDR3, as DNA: TGTGCCAGCAGCTTAAGAGTGGACACCCTCGGGACAGGGGACGGTCAGATTGAAAAACTGTTTTTT. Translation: CASSLRVDTLGTGDGQIEKLFF.

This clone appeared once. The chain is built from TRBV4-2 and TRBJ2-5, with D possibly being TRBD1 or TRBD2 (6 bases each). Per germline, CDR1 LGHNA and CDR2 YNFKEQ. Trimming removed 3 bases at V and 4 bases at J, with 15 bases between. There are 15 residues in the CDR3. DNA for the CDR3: TGTGCCAGCAGCCAGGCGGGACAAGAGTTAGAGACCCAGTACTTC. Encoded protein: CASSQAGQELETQYF.

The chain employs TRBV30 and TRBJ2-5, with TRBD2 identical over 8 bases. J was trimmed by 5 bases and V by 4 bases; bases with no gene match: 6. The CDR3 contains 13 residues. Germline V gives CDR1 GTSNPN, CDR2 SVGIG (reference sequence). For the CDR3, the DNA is TGTGCCTGGACCCGACTAGCGCAGGAGACCCAGTACTTC. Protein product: CAWTRLAQETQYF.

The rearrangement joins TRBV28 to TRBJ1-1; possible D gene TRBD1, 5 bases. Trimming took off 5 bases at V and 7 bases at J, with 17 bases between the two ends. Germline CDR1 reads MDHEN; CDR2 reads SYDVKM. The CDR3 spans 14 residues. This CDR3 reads CASSIGTPRSEAFF. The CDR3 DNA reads TGTGCCAGCAGTATCGGGACCCCGCGGAGTGAAGCTTTCTTT.

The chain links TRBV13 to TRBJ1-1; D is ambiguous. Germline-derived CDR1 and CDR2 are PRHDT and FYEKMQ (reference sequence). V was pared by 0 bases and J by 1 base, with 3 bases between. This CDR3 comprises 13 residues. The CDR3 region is CASSLGKNTEAFF. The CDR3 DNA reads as TGTGCCAGCAGCTTAGGGAAGAACACTGAAGCTTTCTTT.

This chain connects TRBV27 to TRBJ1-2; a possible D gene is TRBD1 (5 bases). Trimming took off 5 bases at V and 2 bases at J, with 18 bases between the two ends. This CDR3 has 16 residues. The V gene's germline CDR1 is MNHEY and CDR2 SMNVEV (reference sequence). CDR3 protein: CASSPRERRGNYGYTF. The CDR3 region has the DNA TGTGCCAGCAGTCCCAGGGAAAGACGAGGGAACTATGGCTACACCTTC.

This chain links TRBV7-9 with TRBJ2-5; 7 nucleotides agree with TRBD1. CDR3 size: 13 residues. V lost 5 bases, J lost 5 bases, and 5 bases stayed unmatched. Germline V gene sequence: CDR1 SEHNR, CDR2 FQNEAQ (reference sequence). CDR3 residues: CASSITGDETQYF. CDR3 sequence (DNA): TGTGCCAGCAGCATAACAGGGGACGAGACCCAGTACTTC. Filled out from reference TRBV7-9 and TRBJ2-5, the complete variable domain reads DTGVSQNPRHKITKRGQNVTFRCDPISEHNRLYWYRQTLGQGPEFLTYFQNEAQLEKSRLLSDRFSAERPKGSFSTLEIQRTEQGDSAMYLCASSITGDETQYFGPGTRLLVL.

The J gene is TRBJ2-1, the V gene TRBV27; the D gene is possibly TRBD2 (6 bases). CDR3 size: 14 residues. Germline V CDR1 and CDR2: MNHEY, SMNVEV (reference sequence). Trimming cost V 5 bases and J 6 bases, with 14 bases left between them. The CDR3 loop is CASSRMEGFNEQFF. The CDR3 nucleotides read TGTGCCAGCAGTCGGATGGAGGGGTTCAATGAGCAGTTCTTC.

The CDR3 coding sequence is TGTGCCAGGACCCGGACAGGATTCACTGAAGCTTTCTTT. Translated: CARTRTGFTEAFF. V gene TRBV25-1 combines with J gene TRBJ1-1; TRBD1 matches 7 bases. The germline gives CDR1 MGHDK, CDR2 SYGVNS. The CDR3 spans 13 residues. The junction had 8 bases not matched to a gene; V was cut back by 9 bases and J by 4 bases.

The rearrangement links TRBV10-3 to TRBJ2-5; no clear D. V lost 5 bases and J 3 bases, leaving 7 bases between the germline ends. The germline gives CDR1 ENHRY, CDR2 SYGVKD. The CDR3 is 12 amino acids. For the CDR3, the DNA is TGTGCCATCAGTCAAGTAGAAGAGACCCAGTACTTC. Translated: CAISQVEETQYF.

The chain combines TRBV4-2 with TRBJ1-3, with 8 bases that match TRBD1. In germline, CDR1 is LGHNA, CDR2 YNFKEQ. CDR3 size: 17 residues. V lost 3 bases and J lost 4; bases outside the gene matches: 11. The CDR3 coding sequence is TGTGCCAGCAGCCAGGAACCAGGGGGCGCGTCGGGAAACACCATATATTTT. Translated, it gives CASSQEPGGASGNTIYF.

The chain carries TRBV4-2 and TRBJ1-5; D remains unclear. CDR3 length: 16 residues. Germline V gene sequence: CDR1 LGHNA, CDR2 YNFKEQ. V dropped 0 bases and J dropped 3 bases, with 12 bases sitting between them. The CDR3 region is CASSQENGRYNQPQHF. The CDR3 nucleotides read TGTGCCAGCAGCCAAGAAAATGGACGGTACAATCAGCCCCAGCATTTT.

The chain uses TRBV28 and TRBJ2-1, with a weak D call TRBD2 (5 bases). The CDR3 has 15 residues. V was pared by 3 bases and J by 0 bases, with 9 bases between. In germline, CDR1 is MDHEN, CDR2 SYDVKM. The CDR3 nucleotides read TGTGCCAGCAGTTTTCCCGCGGGCTCCTACAATGAGCAGTTCTTC. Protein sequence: CASSFPAGSYNEQFF.

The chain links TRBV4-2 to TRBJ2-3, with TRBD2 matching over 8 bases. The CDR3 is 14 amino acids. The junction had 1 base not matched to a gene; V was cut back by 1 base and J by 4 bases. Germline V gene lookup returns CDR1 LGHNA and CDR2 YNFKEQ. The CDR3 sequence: CASSQGGRPDTQYF. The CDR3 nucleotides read TGTGCCAGCAGCCAAGGCGGGAGGCCAGATACGCAGTATTTT.

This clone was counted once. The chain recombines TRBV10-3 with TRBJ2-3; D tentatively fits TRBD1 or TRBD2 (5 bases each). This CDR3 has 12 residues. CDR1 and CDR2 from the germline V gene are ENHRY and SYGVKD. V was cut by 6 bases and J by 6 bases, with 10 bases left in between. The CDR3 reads CAIRQGADTQYF. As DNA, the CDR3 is TGTGCCATCAGGCAGGGAGCCGATACGCAGTATTTT.

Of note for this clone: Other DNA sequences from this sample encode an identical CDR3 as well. The CDR3 reads CSVSSYNEQFF. DNA for the CDR3: TGCAGCGTGTCAAGCTACAATGAGCAGTTCTTC. The rearrangement links TRBV29-1 to TRBJ2-1; D ambiguous. The CDR3 totals 11 residues. V was cut by 6 bases and J by 3 bases, with 6 bases left in between. Germline V gene sequence: CDR1 SQVTM, CDR2 ANQGSEA.

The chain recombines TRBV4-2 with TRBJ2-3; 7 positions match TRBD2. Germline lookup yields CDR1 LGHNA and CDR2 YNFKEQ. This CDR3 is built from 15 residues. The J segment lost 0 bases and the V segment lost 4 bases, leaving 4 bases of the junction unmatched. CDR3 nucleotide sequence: TGTGCCAGCAGCCCTAGCGGCCTTAGCACAGATACGCAGTATTTT. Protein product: CASSPSGLSTDTQYF.

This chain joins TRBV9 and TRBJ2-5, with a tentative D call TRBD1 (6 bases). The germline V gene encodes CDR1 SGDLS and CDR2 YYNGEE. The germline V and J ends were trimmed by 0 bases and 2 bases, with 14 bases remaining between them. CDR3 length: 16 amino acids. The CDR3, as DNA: TGTGCCAGCAGCGTAGCTGTGGGGCAGGGGCAAGAGACCCAGTACTTC. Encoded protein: CASSVAVGQGQETQYF.

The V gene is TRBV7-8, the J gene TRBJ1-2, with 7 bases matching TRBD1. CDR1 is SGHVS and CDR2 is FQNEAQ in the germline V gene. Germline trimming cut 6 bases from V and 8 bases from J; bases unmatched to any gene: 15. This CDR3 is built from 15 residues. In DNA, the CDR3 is TGTGCCAGCAGTTCCCATTCGGACAGGTCGGGAGGCTACACCTTC. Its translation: CASSSHSDRSGGYTF.

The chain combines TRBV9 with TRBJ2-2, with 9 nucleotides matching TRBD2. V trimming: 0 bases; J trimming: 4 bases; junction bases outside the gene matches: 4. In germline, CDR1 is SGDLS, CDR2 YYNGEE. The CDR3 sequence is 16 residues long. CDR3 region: CASSVGGLASTGELFF. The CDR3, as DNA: TGTGCCAGCAGCGTAGGAGGACTAGCGAGCACCGGGGAGCTGTTTTTT.